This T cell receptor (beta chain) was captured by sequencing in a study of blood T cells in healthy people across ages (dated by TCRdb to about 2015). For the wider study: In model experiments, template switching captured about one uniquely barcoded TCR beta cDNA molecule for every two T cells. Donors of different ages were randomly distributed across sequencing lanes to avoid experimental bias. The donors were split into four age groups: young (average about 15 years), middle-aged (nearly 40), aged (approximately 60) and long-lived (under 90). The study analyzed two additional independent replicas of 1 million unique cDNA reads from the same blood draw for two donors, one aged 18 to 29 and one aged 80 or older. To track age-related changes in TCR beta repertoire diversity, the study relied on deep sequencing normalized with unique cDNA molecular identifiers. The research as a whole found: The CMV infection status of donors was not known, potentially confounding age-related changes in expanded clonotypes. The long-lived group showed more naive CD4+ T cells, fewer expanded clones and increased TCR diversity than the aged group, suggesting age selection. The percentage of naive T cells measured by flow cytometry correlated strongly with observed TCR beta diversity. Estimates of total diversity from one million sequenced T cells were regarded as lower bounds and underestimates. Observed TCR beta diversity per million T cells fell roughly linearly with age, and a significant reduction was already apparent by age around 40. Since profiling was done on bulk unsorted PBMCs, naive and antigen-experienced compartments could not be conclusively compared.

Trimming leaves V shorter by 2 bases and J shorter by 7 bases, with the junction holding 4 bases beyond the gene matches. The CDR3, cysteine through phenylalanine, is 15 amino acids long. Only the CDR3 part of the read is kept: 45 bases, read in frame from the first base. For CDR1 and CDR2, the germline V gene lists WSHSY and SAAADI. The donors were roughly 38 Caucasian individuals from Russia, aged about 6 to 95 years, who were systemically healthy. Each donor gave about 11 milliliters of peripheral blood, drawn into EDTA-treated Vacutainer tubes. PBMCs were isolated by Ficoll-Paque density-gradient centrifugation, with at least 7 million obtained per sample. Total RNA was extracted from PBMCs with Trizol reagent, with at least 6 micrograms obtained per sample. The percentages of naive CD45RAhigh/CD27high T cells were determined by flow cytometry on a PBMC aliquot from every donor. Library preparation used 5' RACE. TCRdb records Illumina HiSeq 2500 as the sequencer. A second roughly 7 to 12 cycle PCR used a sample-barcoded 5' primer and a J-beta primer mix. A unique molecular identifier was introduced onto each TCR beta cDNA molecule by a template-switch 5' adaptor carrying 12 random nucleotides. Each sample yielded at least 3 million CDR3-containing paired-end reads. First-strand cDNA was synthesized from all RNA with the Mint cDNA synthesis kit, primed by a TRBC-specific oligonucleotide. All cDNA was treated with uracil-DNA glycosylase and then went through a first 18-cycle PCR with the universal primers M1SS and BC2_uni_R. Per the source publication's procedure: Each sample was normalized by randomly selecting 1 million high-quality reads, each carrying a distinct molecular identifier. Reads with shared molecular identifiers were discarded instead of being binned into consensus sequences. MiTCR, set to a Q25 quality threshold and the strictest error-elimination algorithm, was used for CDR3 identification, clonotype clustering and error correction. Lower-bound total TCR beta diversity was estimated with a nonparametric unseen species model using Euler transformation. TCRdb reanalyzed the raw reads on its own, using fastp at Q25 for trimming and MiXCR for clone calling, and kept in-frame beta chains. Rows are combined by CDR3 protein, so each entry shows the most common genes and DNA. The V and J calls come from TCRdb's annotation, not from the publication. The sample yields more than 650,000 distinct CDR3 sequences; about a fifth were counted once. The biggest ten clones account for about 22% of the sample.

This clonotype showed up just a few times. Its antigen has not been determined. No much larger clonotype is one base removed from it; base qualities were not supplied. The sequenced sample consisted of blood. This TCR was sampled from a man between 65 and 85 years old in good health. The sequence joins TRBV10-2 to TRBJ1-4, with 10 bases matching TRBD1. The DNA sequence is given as TGCGCCAGCAGTGAGCGGGACAGGGGCAGTGAAAAACTGTTTTTT. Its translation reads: CASSERDRGSEKLFF.